This T cell receptor beta chain emerged from a study of T cells after posttransplantation cyclophosphamide (dated by TCRdb to about 2016). General notes on the study: The study tracked T cell repertoire reconstitution by TRB sequencing after myeloablative bone marrow transplantation using posttransplantation cyclophosphamide as GVHD prophylaxis. Because TRA and TRB clonality correlated tightly in some 10 samples, the subsequent TCR analyses were limited to TRB only. Up to roughly 3 additional blood samples from 2 to 5.2 years after transplant were also TRB-sequenced in 3 patients, as was pretransplant blood from 4 patients. Blood from all 30 or so PTCy patients who had 1-year posttransplant specimens underwent TRB sequencing. Samples from some 40 PTCy-treated patients, along with samples from about 17 of their related bone marrow donors, underwent antigen receptor sequencing. Public TRB sequences were compared against a database of over 3,600 sequences linked to responses to pathogens, tumor antigens, self-antigens and alloantigens.

The treatment or condition label for this specimen denotes: high-dose cyclophosphamide on days +3 and +4 as single-agent GVHD prophylaxis. Patients in the PTCy group got busulfan and fludarabine conditioning, a marrow graft from a related or unrelated donor, and cyclophosphamide on days +3 and +4. The PTCy-treated patients were enrolled in a prospective multi-institutional clinical trial. Mononuclear cells from peripheral blood and bone marrow were separated by Ficoll-Hypaque density centrifugation and then cryopreserved. FACS on a FACSAria II was used to sort CD4+ and CD8+ T cells, including the naive and memory subsets. Genomic DNA was the input for TRB sequencing, which was run either with the immunoSEQ assay at survey resolution or with the hsTCRB kit. In the original analysis: The immunoSEQ software handled the initial read processing, while the LymphoSeq R package was used for the repertoire analyses. Clonality was computed as 1 minus normalized Shannon entropy, and a Gini coefficient was also calculated for each TRB dataset. To infer phenotypes in unsorted samples, TRB sequences from sorted subsets of the recipient or donor were mapped onto the unsorted samples of the same recipient. Sourced from immuneACCESS, this table was stored by TCRdb with only in-frame sequences that have V and J called. A share of the clones is absent; for the studies checked, an unresolved V gene accounts for under half, and the remainder has no known explanation. V and J calls and clone size come straight from that table; D and trimming were deduced from the DNA. Within this sample are approximately 16,000 clones, with roughly 73% of them counted one time only. The ten largest clones represent approximately 31% of the sample.

The paper's findings and limits, for the study overall: Donor-recipient similarity was low at 1-2 months but increased during the first year, and donor CD8+ memory clones often dominated later blood repertoires. The TRB repertoires of T cells infiltrating skin or the GI tract showed only limited overlap with the TRB repertoires found in blood. Across about 40 patients, TRB clonality was highly associated with recipient CMV seropositivity and CMV reactivation, and PTCy diversity was similar to diversity in CNI/methotrexate controls.

About this clone: The antigen this receptor binds is unknown. Base quality data are lacking; no much larger clone is found one base away.

Material: CD8+ T cells sorted from PBMCs, obtained roughly 2,000 days after a stem cell transplant with posttransplant cyclophosphamide. This clonotype originated in a female patient in her 40s who received an allogeneic stem cell transplant from a related donor, was CMV-positive, and had no GVHD. After a transplant, the donor of the graft may account for some T cells.

The bases are TGTGCCAGCAGCATCGGCGGGGGAACAGATACGCAGTATTTT. It is translated as CASSIGGGTDTQYF. The rearranged segments are TRBV5-6 and TRBJ2-3; 7 middle bases align to TRBD2. Germline trimming amounts to 4 bases on V and 3 bases on J, with 5 as the count of junction bases outside the gene matches. Including the terminal cysteine and phenylalanine, the CDR3 comprises 14 residues. Solely the CDR3 DNA is kept, with 42 bases framed from the first base. As encoded in the germline V gene, CDR1 is SGHDT while CDR2 is YYEEEE.